This T cell receptor beta chain was obtained from a study of CXCR3-negative and CXCR3-positive naive CD8 T cells. The study's findings and limits: Diversity in memory CD8+ cells fell much lower than the comparably high levels seen in both naive subsets.

All TRB cDNA libraries came from 5' RACE performed with UMI labels. Reanalyzing the 5' RACE reads, TCRdb keeps one entry per CDR3 protein, without DNA. The sample table includes 50,000 to 65,000 distinct CDR3 sequences. Regarding this clonotype: Antigen: not known.

CD45RO-CCR7+CD27+CD95- defined naive CD8+ T cells. The material sequenced was naive CXCR3- CD8+ T cells from blood. Subset reported: CD45RO-CCR7+CD27+CD95- naive CD8+ T cells lacking CXCR3 (TNR3-). This receptor was obtained from a human donor in good health. Some clones in this sample may be carry-over from other donors' samples.

Here the CDR3 reads CASSQSTEANEQYF. This chain uses TRBV23-1 with TRBJ2-7. TRBV23-1 is reported as an ORF; its role is uncertain. CDR3 length equals 14 residues.